This entry lists 21 T cell receptor beta chains sequenced from one sample in a study of blood T cell repertoires in COVID-19. Libraries were prepared by immunoSEQ multiplex PCR; TCRdb keeps only in-frame clonotypes and omits some of them. The sample consists of more than 200,000 clones, 87% of them appearing once. Source material: PBMCs or T cells enriched from blood (not recorded which). These receptor sequences come from a man aged 25-40 years who had recovered from COVID-19.

The V and J genes are TRBV27 and TRBJ2-3, with 10 bases fitting TRBD1. V lost 9 bases, J lost 4 bases, and 10 bases stayed unmatched. CDR3 length: 15 residues. The germline V gene has CDR1 MNHEY and CDR2 SMNVEV (reference sequence). Here the CDR3 DNA reads TGTGCCAGTATCGGAGACAGGGGGCTGTCAGATACGCAGTATTTT. Translating it yields CASIGDRGLSDTQYF.

The V call is TRBV28, the J call TRBJ1-5; weak D call: TRBD1 (6 bases). The CDR3 consists of 15 residues. CDR1 is MDHEN and CDR2 is SYDVKM in the germline V gene. V was pared by 7 bases and J by 6 bases, with 19 bases between. CDR3 coding DNA: TGTGCCAGCAACCCCTGGGGGGAGGGGGGTCAGCCCCAGCATTTT. Protein product: CASNPWGEGGQPQHF.

The CDR3, as DNA: TGTGCCAGCAGTTACTCAGCCCAGGGGCCCTATGGCTACACCTTC. Protein product: CASSYSAQGPYGYTF. V and J are TRBV6-2 or TRBV6-3 and TRBJ1-2; TRBD1 might be the D (6 bases). Germline loops: CDR1 MNHEY, CDR2 SVGEGT. V lost 0 bases and J lost 4, with 12 bases in between. The CDR3 covers 15 residues.

This clone occurred a few times. The chain carries TRBV12-3 or TRBV12-4 and TRBJ2-2; weak D call: TRBD1 (5 bases). The CDR3 totals 13 residues. V gave up 2 bases and J gave up 11 bases, with 12 bases separating them. The CDR3 protein is CASSLLGQGELFF. CDR3 nucleotides: TGTGCCAGCAGTTTATTGGGGCAGGGCGAGCTGTTTTTT.

This clone was counted a single time. The chain combines TRBV7-8 with TRBJ2-3; 7 bases fit TRBD2. CDR3 length: 15 amino acids. Trimming took 2 bases from V and 4 from J; bases not matched to a gene: 6. Germline CDR1 reads SGHVS; CDR2 reads FQNEAQ. The CDR3: CASSLWGGRSDTQYF. DNA for the CDR3: TGTGCCAGCAGCTTATGGGGCGGGAGATCAGATACGCAGTATTTT.

The chain links TRBV7-6 to TRBJ2-1, with 8 bases lining up with TRBD2. The V gene's germline CDR1 is SGHVS and CDR2 FNYEAQ. This CDR3 is built from 16 residues. The J segment lost 0 bases and the V segment lost 1 base, leaving 2 bases of the junction unmatched. The CDR3 is CASSLDSGSSYNEQFF. Here the CDR3 DNA reads TGTGCCAGCAGCTTAGACAGCGGGAGCTCCTACAATGAGCAGTTCTTC.

The gene calls are TRBV28 and TRBJ1-5; no firm D call. The V end was cut by 6 bases, the J end by 6 bases, with 12 bases between. The CDR3 is made up of 13 amino acids. From germline, CDR1 is MDHEN and CDR2 SYDVKM. CDR3: CASRFRSGQPQHF. The CDR3, as DNA: TGTGCCAGCAGATTCCGTAGCGGTCAGCCCCAGCATTTT.

V and J are TRBV3-1 (or the pseudogene TRBV3-2) and TRBJ1-6; no definite D call. Germline-derived CDR1 and CDR2 are LGHDT and YNNKEL (reference sequence). The CDR3 extends over 13 amino acids. The V gene lost 0 bases and the J gene lost 13 bases, with 10 bases spanning the gap. In DNA, the CDR3 is TGTGCCAGCAGCCAAGAGTTTCGGGAGCCCCTCCACTTT. Protein product: CASSQEFREPLHF.

V is TRBV4-3 and J is TRBJ1-2; D uncertain. The V gene lost 1 base and the J gene lost 0 bases, with 12 bases spanning the gap. This CDR3 spans 16 amino acids. Per the germline V gene, CDR1 is LGHNA and CDR2 is YSLEER. The CDR3 spells CASSQGRRNPNYGYTF. In DNA, the CDR3 is TGCGCCAGCAGCCAAGGGCGGCGGAACCCTAACTATGGCTACACCTTC.

The rearrangement links TRBV6-6 to TRBJ2-3; a weak D match, TRBD1 (6 bases). Per the germline V gene, CDR1 is MNHNY and CDR2 is SVGAGI (reference sequence). The CDR3 spans 17 residues. Deletions cut 5 bases from V and 0 bases from J, with 18 bases between. This chain's CDR3 is CASSPRVGAGSTDTQYF. In nucleotides, the CDR3 is TGTGCCAGCAGTCCCCGTGTGGGGGCCGGGAGCACAGATACGCAGTATTTT.

This clone was observed a single time. The V call is TRBV5-6, the J call TRBJ2-7; TRBD1 is a possible D gene (5 bases). Germline values: CDR1 SGHDT, CDR2 YYEEEE. The length of the CDR3 is 18 residues. The V gene lost 4 bases and the J gene lost 0 bases, with 23 bases spanning the gap. The CDR3 DNA sequence: TGTGCCAGCAGCCGATCCAAGGGGTTTAGGTTGAGCTCCTACGAGCAGTACTTC. It is translated as CASSRSKGFRLSSYEQYF.

J is TRBJ2-2 and V is TRBV28; 11 bases agree with TRBD2. There are 17 residues in the CDR3. From germline, CDR1 is MDHEN and CDR2 SYDVKM. The junction had 13 bases not matched to a gene; V was cut back by 8 bases and J by 5 bases. CDR3 sequence reads: CASVPAGTSGYTGELFF. CDR3 bases: TGTGCCAGCGTACCTGCTGGGACTAGCGGATATACCGGGGAGCTGTTTTTT.

The V gene is TRBV9, the J gene TRBJ2-5; 11 positions match TRBD2. The CDR3 has 17 amino acids. With V trimmed by 0 bases and J by 0 bases, 4 bases remained unmatched. Germline CDR1 and CDR2: SGDLS and YYNGEE. CDR3 coding DNA: TGTGCCAGCAGCGTAGGGACTAGCGGGCGATACCAAGAGACCCAGTACTTC. Its protein product is CASSVGTSGRYQETQYF.

V and J are TRBV27 and TRBJ1-1; tentative D call: TRBD1 (6 bases). Deletions cut 5 bases from V and 1 base from J, with 14 bases between. This CDR3 has 15 residues. Germline lookup yields CDR1 MNHEY and CDR2 SMNVEV (reference sequence). CDR3 sequence reads: CASSTTGLRNTEAFF. The DNA of the CDR3 is TGTGCCAGCAGTACTACAGGGCTGCGGAACACTGAAGCTTTCTTT.

The chain carries TRBV5-4 and TRBJ2-3; 7 nucleotides match TRBD2. The CDR3 consists of 16 residues. Unmatched junction bases numbered 9, after V lost 4 bases and J lost 1 base. Germline V gives CDR1 SGHNT, CDR2 YYREEE (reference sequence). CDR3 DNA: TGTGCCAGCAGCAGGCAGGGAGGGGCCCGCACAGATACGCAGTATTTT. It codes for CASSRQGGARTDTQYF. Looking up the rest from reference TRBV5-4 and TRBJ2-3 gives the full variable domain: ETGVTQSPTHLIKTRGQQVTLRCSSQSGHNTVSWYQQALGQGPQFIFQYYREEENGRGNFPPRFSGLQFPNYSSELNVNALELDDSALYLCASSRQGGARTDTQYFGPGTRLTVL.

The chain is built from TRBV19 and TRBJ2-1, with 7 positions matching TRBD1. Germline V gives CDR1 LNHDA, CDR2 SQIVND (reference sequence). There are 15 residues in the CDR3. J lost 3 bases, V lost 1 base, and 3 bases had no gene match. CDR3 sequence reads: CASSIGDSLYNEQFF. CDR3 in DNA: TGTGCCAGTAGTATAGGGGACAGCCTCTACAATGAGCAGTTCTTC. Complete variable domain (other parts from reference TRBV19 and TRBJ2-1): DGGITQSPKYLFRKEGQNVTLSCEQNLNHDAMYWYRQDPGQGLRLIYYSQIVNDFQKGDIAEGYSVSREKKESFPLTVTSAQKNPTAFYLCASSIGDSLYNEQFFGPGTRLTVL.

The V and J genes are TRBV6-5 and TRBJ2-7; possible D gene TRBD2, 7 bases. CDR1 is MNHEY, CDR2 SVGAGI, per germline. The CDR3 is 15 amino acids. The V end was cut by 2 bases, the J end by 2 bases, with 13 bases between. This CDR3 is CASSYGGADPYEQYF. CDR3 coding DNA: TGTGCCAGCAGTTACGGGGGGGCGGACCCCTACGAGCAGTACTTC.

This chain uses TRBV5-4 with TRBJ1-3; the match to TRBD1 covers 10 bases. The CDR3 extends over 16 amino acids. CDR1 is SGHNT, CDR2 YYREEE, per germline (reference sequence). V trimming: 3 bases; J trimming: 1 base; junction bases outside the gene matches: 4. The CDR3 is CASSYGTGDSGNTIYF. CDR3 nucleotides: TGTGCCAGCAGCTATGGGACAGGGGATTCTGGAAACACCATATATTTT.

The chain couples TRBV30 to TRBJ1-2, with D maybe TRBD1 (5 bases). Trimming took 2 bases from V and 12 from J, leaving 16 bases between them. The CDR3 contains 12 residues. Germline values: CDR1 GTSNPN, CDR2 SVGIG (reference sequence). CDR3 loop: CAWSLLGAENTF. The CDR3 nucleotides are TGTGCCTGGAGTTTGCTAGGGGCGGAGAACACCTTC.

The chain uses TRBV5-1 and TRBJ2-1; 11 bases are a match to TRBD2. CDR3 size: 15 residues. Unmatched junction bases numbered 8, after V lost 5 bases and J lost 7 bases. Germline-derived CDR1 and CDR2 are SGHRS and YFSETQ. The CDR3 sequence is CASRTLAGGWNEQFF. DNA for the CDR3: TGCGCCAGCAGGACTCTAGCGGGAGGTTGGAATGAGCAGTTCTTC. Supplemented by reference TRBV5-1 and TRBJ2-1, the full variable domain reads KAGVTQTPRYLIKTRGQQVTLSCSPISGHRSVSWYQQTPGQGLQFLFEYFSETQRNKGNFPGRFSGRQFSNSRSEMNVSTLELGDSALYLCASRTLAGGWNEQFFGPGTRLTVL.

The chain couples TRBV4-3 to TRBJ2-7; unclear D gene. Germline V CDR1 and CDR2: LGHNA, YSLEER. CDR3 length equals 14 residues. The ends were cut back, 6 bases at V and 0 bases at J, with 12 bases in the middle. For the CDR3, the DNA is TGCGCCAGCAGGGTAAGACTGGGCTCCTACGAGCAGTACTTC. It specifies CASRVRLGSYEQYF.